The clone carrying this T cell receptor beta chain was recorded a few times. TCRdb re-called the 5' RACE reads with MiXCR, one entry per CDR3 protein. The data contain about 570,000 distinct CDR3 sequences, 7.5% to 10% of them seen just once; the ten biggest clones take up more than 2.5%. This sample is drawn from a study of identical twins. The CDR3 is made up of 15 amino acids. Trimming took 5 bases from V and 2 from J, leaving 16 bases between them. The germline gives CDR1 SEHNR, CDR2 FQNEAQ (reference sequence). These data were also filed under a second study, of yellow fever vaccine responses in identical twins.

This sequence originates from a woman in her late teens or twenties in good health. Specimen: PBMCs. This chain links TRBV7-9 with TRBJ2-7, with D perhaps matching TRBD1 or TRBD2 (5 bases each). CDR3 in amino acids: CASSPSGRETYEQYF. CDR3 sequence (DNA): TGTGCCAGCAGCCCGTCGGGACGGGAAACCTACGAGCAGTACTTC.